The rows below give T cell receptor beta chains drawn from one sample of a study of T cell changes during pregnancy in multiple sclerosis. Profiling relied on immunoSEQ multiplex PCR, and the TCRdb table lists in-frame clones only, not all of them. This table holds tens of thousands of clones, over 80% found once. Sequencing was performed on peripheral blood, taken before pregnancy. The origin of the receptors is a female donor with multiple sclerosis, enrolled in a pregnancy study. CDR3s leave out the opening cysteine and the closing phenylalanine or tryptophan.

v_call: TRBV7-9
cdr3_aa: ASSIRDLSNEQF

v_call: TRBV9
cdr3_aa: ASTGGLAAYNEQF

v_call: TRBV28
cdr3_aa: ASSFWLADNYEQY

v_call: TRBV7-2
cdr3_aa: ASSLAHDRLQLYT

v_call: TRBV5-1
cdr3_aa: ASSLLHGTGALMNTEAF

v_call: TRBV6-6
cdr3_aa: ASMARVAYQPQH

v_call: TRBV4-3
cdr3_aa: ASSQERISGYGYT

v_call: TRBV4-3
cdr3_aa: ASSQDQSGLTDTQY

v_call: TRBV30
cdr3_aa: AWTYGGLEQY

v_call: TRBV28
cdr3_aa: ASSFLAGDETQY

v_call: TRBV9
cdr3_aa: ASSDRTSADTQY

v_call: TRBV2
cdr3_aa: ASSELERELYNEQF

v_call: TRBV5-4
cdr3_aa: ASSPGQGNQETQY

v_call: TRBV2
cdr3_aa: ASMAGTGGVETQY

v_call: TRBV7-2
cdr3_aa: ASSLAGGEQY

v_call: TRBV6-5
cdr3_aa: ASSIDSQGYEQY

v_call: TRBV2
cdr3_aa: ASTSPGEPGNTIY

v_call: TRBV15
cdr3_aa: ATSRVETSGRDGEQY

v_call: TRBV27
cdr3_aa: ASNGYRGGGNEQF

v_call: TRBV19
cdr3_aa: ASTTPGGLHYQPQH

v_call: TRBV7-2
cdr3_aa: ASSPGTATYEQY

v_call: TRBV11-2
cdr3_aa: ASRGLAGNTDTQY

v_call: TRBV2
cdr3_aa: ASIFSPGAYNEQF

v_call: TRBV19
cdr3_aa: ASSIGPSGGGYT

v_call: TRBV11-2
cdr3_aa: ASTRTVPNYGYT

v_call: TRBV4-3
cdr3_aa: ASSQGTGGKNIQY

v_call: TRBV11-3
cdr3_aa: ASSLVGGDTQY

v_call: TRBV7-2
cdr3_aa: ASSLAGPQETQY

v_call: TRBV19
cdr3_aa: ASISSFQRIGELF

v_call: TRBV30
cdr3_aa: AWGAGGSESYEQY

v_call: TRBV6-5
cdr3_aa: ASSYAGQLSDTQY

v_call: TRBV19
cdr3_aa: ASSLAGGADTQY

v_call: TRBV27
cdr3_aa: ASSLQAGPSYEQY

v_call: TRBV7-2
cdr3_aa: ASSFPGGGYEQY

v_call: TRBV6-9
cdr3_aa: ATTRAGTPISGAF

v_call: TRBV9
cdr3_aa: ASSVEVATRAYNEQF

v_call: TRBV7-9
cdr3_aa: ASSLYSGRLSSYNEQF

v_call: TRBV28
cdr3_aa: ASSLQGLAGVPNEQF

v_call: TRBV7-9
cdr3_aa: ASSLEGGPSTDTQY

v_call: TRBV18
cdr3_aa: ASSGIPMNTEAF

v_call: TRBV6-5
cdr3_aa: ASSSSDEQY

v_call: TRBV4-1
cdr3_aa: ASSYGSLAGAGETQY

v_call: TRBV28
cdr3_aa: ASSFWSRDSGNTIY

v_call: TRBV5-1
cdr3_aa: ASSPSPSGGGGGRGETQY

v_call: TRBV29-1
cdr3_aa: SVEDPRTDPLGGYT

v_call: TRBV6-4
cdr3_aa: ASSPRGGSTDTQY

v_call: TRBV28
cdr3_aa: ASSLKRLAGKETQY

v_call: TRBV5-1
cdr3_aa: ASSPTEDSILYNEQF